These T cell receptor beta chains were read from a single sample in a study of T cell repertoires in cytomegalovirus infection. TCRdb fed the reads into MiXCR, producing one record per CDR3 protein. The sample lists just over 300,000 distinct CDR3 sequences, roughly 15% seen once, with around 12% in the top ten. Sequenced input: PBMCs. The receptors shown here come from a human donor in good health (CMV status not recorded). Some clones in this sample may be carry-over from other donors' samples. Both conserved end residues are part of each CDR3. The order of the fields is V gene, clone size, J gene, D gene, CDR3 DNA, CDR3 protein. A D gene is named only where the DNA matches it firmly. The size field is filled for only some rows; it gives once, few, many or a size class.

TRBV11-2	.	TRBJ2-7	.	TGTGCCAGCAGCTTAAGTGACAGCAACTACGAGCAGTACTTC	CASSLSDSNYEQYF
TRBV12-5	few	TRBJ1-1	.	TGTGCTAGTGGTTGGATGGGGACGGAAGCTTTCTTT	CASGWMGTEAFF
TRBV28	few	TRBJ1-2	.	TGTGCCAGCAGTTTTTATGGTAGGGCAGTCGGCGGCTACACCTTC	CASSFYGRAVGGYTF
TRBV4-1	many	TRBJ2-7	.	TGCGCCAGCAGCTATAGACCCAACCTACTCTACGAGCAGTACTTC	CASSYRPNLLYEQYF
TRBV6-5	.	TRBJ1-3	.	TGTGCCAGCAGCCGGGACGGGAATGGAAACACCATATATTTT	CASSRDGNGNTIYF
TRBV7-2	many	TRBJ1-2	.	TGTGCCAGCAGCTTACAGACTCGGGACACAAGAAACTATGGCTACACCTTC	CASSLQTRDTRNYGYTF
TRBV20-1	few	TRBJ1-1	TRBD1	TGCAGTGCTAGTTTTGAGGACAGGGGGGTAGACACTGAAGCTTTCTTT	CSASFEDRGVDTEAFF
TRBV13	.	TRBJ1-3	TRBD1	TGTGCCAGCAGCTCCACAACGACAGGGGCTGGAAACACCATATATTTT	CASSSTTTGAGNTIYF
TRBV27	.	TRBJ1-5	.	TGTGCCAGCAGTTGGCAGCTCAATCAGCCCCAGCATTTT	CASSWQLNQPQHF
TRBV23-1	few	TRBJ2-7	TRBD1	TGCGCCAGCAGTTGTGTCAGGGGGTACGAGCAGTACTTC	CASSCVRGYEQYF
TRBV7-2	many	TRBJ2-7	TRBD1	TGTGCCAGCAGTCCTGGAACAGGGGAGTACGAGCAGTACTTC	CASSPGTGEYEQYF
TRBV6-5	.	TRBJ2-7	.	TGTGCCAGCAGCCAACTACAGGCACGGGTCGAGGAGCAGTACTTC	CASSQLQARVEEQYF
TRBV28	few	TRBJ1-1	TRBD1	TGTGCCAGCAGCCGTGCAGACAGGGTGAACACTGAAGCTTTCTTT	CASSRADRVNTEAFF
TRBV10-3	.	TRBJ2-1	TRBD2	TGTGCCATCAGTGAGCCGTGGGGGTCTAGCGGGGGTCCTTACAATGAGCAGTTCTTC	CAISEPWGSSGGPYNEQFF
TRBV6-1	few	TRBJ1-2	.	TGTGCCAGCAGTGACTACGACAGCTATGGCTACACCTTC	CASSDYDSYGYTF
TRBV5-1	.	TRBJ2-1	TRBD2	TGCGCCAGCAGCTTGGGAAAGCGGGGGCCTGCCTACAATGAGCAGTTCTTC	CASSLGKRGPAYNEQFF
TRBV19	few	TRBJ2-1	.	TGTGCCAGTAGTATAGGAGGGGGGGCGACCTACAATGAGCAGTTCTTC	CASSIGGGATYNEQFF
TRBV6-1	.	TRBJ1-1	.	TGTGCCAGCAGTGAAGTTTTTAGAACTGAAGCTTTCTTT	CASSEVFRTEAFF
TRBV6-2/TRBV6-3	many	TRBJ1-6	TRBD1	TGTGCCAGCAGTTACCTGGACAGGGGGCTTGTGGATTCACCCCTCCACTTT	CASSYLDRGLVDSPLHF
TRBV28	.	TRBJ2-1	TRBD2	TGTGCCAGCAGTTTCCTAGCGGGGGGCCCTTCAGAAATTAACTCCTACAATGAGCAGTTCTTC	CASSFLAGGPSEINSYNEQFF
TRBV24-1	.	TRBJ2-1	.	TGTGCCACCAGTGATCTGAATGAGCAGTTCTTC	CATSDLNEQFF
TRBV28	few	TRBJ1-2	.	TGTGCCAGCAGTTTAGGGGCCAGCTACACCTTC	CASSLGASYTF
TRBV20-1	few	TRBJ1-2	.	TGCAGTGCTCCTTCTACCCCGGCGCAGGGCCTCTATGGCTACACCTTC	CSAPSTPAQGLYGYTF
TRBV12-3/TRBV12-4	.	TRBJ2-7	.	TGTGCCAGCAGTTTTGGGCCTAGCGAGCAGTACTTC	CASSFGPSEQYF
TRBV7-2	.	TRBJ1-2	TRBD1	TGTGCCAGCAGCCACCCCGGGACAGGGCTTAACTATGGCTACACCTTC	CASSHPGTGLNYGYTF
TRBV20-1	.	TRBJ1-3	.	TGCAGTGCTAGAGCCCAGGGCGATGCTGGAAACACCATATATTTT	CSARAQGDAGNTIYF
TRBV6-1	.	TRBJ1-5	.	TGTGCCAGCAGTGAATTATCCTACAACGCAAATCAGCCCCAGCATTTT	CASSELSYNANQPQHF
TRBV7-8	many	TRBJ2-3	TRBD1	TGTGCCAGCAGGACAGGGGGCACAGATACGCAGTATTTT	CASRTGGTDTQYF
TRBV20-1	.	TRBJ1-1	.	TGCAGTGCTAGAGATTCGGTCAACTTGGGGGACACTGAAGCTTTCTTT	CSARDSVNLGDTEAFF
TRBV20-1	.	TRBJ1-2	.	TGCAGTGCTGCCGGGATCCTCTATGGCTACACCTTC	CSAAGILYGYTF
TRBV20-1	.	TRBJ1-1	.	TGCAGTGTAAGTCGGATGAACACTGAAGCTTTCTTT	CSVSRMNTEAFF
TRBV12-3/TRBV12-4	many	TRBJ1-3	.	TGTGCCAGCAGCCGGGGATACACCATATATTTT	CASSRGYTIYF
TRBV28	.	TRBJ2-1	.	TGTGCCAGCAGTTTCTCGGGGCATGAGCAGTTCTTC	CASSFSGHEQFF
TRBV28	many	TRBJ2-7	.	TGTGCCACCGTAAGATCTGGACAAACCTACGAGCAGTACTTC	CATVRSGQTYEQYF
TRBV3-1	.	TRBJ2-3	.	TGTGCCAGCAGCCAAGTAAGGGTCTACAGCACAGATACGCAGTATTTT	CASSQVRVYSTDTQYF
TRBV6-1	many	TRBJ1-2	.	TGTGCCAGCAGTTCCATGACAGGTCATGGCTACACCTTC	CASSSMTGHGYTF
TRBV5-6	.	TRBJ1-6	TRBD1	TGTGCCAGCAGTTCCGGGACAGGGTTTAATTCACCCCTCCACTTT	CASSSGTGFNSPLHF
TRBV7-2	.	TRBJ2-1	.	TGTGCCAGCTTGTGGGTAGACAATGAGCAGTTCTTC	CASLWVDNEQFF
TRBV12-3/TRBV12-4	many	TRBJ1-1	.	TGTGCCAGCAGACAGGGTTGGACCACTGAAGCTTTCTTT	CASRQGWTTEAFF
TRBV12-3/TRBV12-4	.	TRBJ2-6	TRBD2	TGTGCCAGCAGTTTTAGCGGGGGCACTGTGGGGGGGGCCAACGTCCTGACTTTC	CASSFSGGTVGGANVLTF
TRBV6-5	.	TRBJ1-5	.	TGTGCCAGCAGTTACCAGGGGAGGCAGCCCCAGCATTTT	CASSYQGRQPQHF
TRBV9	.	TRBJ2-1	TRBD1	TGTGCCAGCAGCGATCAATCCGGGACAGTCTACAATGAGCAGTTCTTC	CASSDQSGTVYNEQFF
TRBV7-2	many	TRBJ1-4	.	TGTGCCAGCAGCCCGATAGGGGGAAGTGAAAAACTGTTTTTT	CASSPIGGSEKLFF
TRBV5-6	.	TRBJ1-6	TRBD1	TGTGCCAGCAGCTTGATGCCGGGACAGGGAATCTCCTATAATTCACCCCTCCACTTT	CASSLMPGQGISYNSPLHF
TRBV19	.	TRBJ2-3	.	TGTGCCAGCGCACCTCAGGGTACAGATACGCAGTATTTT	CASAPQGTDTQYF
TRBV7-9	.	TRBJ2-3	TRBD1	TGTGCCAGCAGATCCCGAACCTCCTCGGACAGGGTTCCCACAGATACGCAGTATTTT	CASRSRTSSDRVPTDTQYF
TRBV6-6	few	TRBJ2-1	.	TGTGCCAGCAGGCCAGGGGAGTACAATGAGCAGTTCTTC	CASRPGEYNEQFF
TRBV7-9	many	TRBJ2-7	.	TGTGCCAGCAGCTCGGGCCGATACGAGCAGTACTTC	CASSSGRYEQYF
TRBV4-2	few	TRBJ2-1	TRBD2	TGTGCCAGCAGCCAAGAACGACTAGCATCCCAGGGTGAGCAGTTCTTC	CASSQERLASQGEQFF
TRBV12-5	once	TRBJ1-1	TRBD1	TGTGCTAGTGGTTTGGGGACAGGGAACACTGAAGCTTTCTTT	CASGLGTGNTEAFF
TRBV20-1	few	TRBJ1-1	TRBD1	TGCAGTGCTAGAACCGACGGGCAGGGGGGAACTGAAGCTTTCTTT	CSARTDGQGGTEAFF
TRBV7-8	.	TRBJ1-4	.	TGTGCCAGCAGCCGCTCGCGGTTTCACGGAGGCAATGAAAAACTGTTTTTT	CASSRSRFHGGNEKLFF
TRBV12-3/TRBV12-4	few	TRBJ1-1	.	TGTGCCAGCAGTTTGGGGTCGGGAGGGGTAGGCACTGAAGCTTTCTTT	CASSLGSGGVGTEAFF
TRBV28	few	TRBJ2-6	TRBD1	TGTGCCAGCAGTTTCCGGGACAGGACCCGCTCTGGGGCCAACGTCCTGACTTTC	CASSFRDRTRSGANVLTF
TRBV19	.	TRBJ2-4	.	TGTGCCAGTAGATCAGGGGCGCTGGACAAAAACATTCAGTACTTC	CASRSGALDKNIQYF